Only a few counts were recorded for the clone carrying this T cell receptor (beta chain). Its antigen is as yet unknown. This sample is part of a study of blood T cells in healthy people across ages. Extraction of total RNA produced a minimum of 6 micrograms from each sample. A J-beta primer mix and a sample-barcoded 5' primer were used in a second PCR of roughly 6 to 11 cycles. No fewer than 2.5 million CDR3-containing paired-end reads came from each sample. TCRdb analysed the 5' RACE reads with MiXCR anew, one entry per CDR3 protein. The sample has about 1.5 million distinct CDR3 sequences, roughly 40% seen once. CDR1 is SQVTM, CDR2 ANQGSEA, per germline. J gave up 0 bases and V 6 bases, and 7 bases lay outside the gene matches. The CDR3 sequence is 14 residues long. Study-level points and caveats: Strongly correlated with naive T cell percentage was TCR beta diversity.

Sequencing was done on a sample of blood. J is TRBJ1-1 and V is TRBV29-1; TRBD1 matches at 7 bases. The TCR sequence derives from a woman aged 18-29 years in good health. CDR3 nucleotides: TGCAGCGTCCAACAGGGGCTTATGAACACTGAAGCTTTCTTT. Translated, it gives CSVQQGLMNTEAFF.